This T cell receptor beta chain derives from a study of blood T cell repertoires in COVID-19 (TCRdb year 2020). Study-level background: Samples covering the acute and convalescent phases of COVID-19 were provided by collaborators in the United States, Italy and Spain. The material from the prospective study consisted of cDNA or gDNA derived from T cells, B-cell-depleted T cells, or PBMCs. Deeply sampled blood TCRbeta repertoires from subjects exposed to, actively infected with, or recovered from COVID-19 were included in the dataset. The repertoires were made available in a free public database intended to serve as a resource for research on the immune response to SARS-CoV-2. The samples were drawn from two sources: the first 160 participants of the ongoing ImmuneRACE study, and 950 to 1,500 subjects contributed by 6 global collaborators. Nearly every sample came with metadata listing a de-identified subject ID, COVID-19 status, age in years and sex. Where HLA class I and class II types were available, the types were taken from metadata supplied by the sample provider, not from assay-based typing.

Each collaborating institution followed its own protocols to collect whole blood in K2EDTA tubes. Collaborator samples were shipped for TCRbeta analysis as frozen whole blood, isolated PBMCs, or DNA extracted from either sample type. TCRbeta CDR3 regions were amplified from genomic DNA using the immunoSEQ Assay, a bias-controlled multiplex PCR. In the original analysis: Nucleated cell counts per sample were estimated from amplification of reference gene primers within the assay. To quantify the absolute abundance of each unique TCRbeta CDR3 rearrangement, sequence reads were collapsed and filtered. Productive Simpson clonality was computed per sample as the square root of Simpson's diversity index over productive rearrangements. In its TCRdb copy, this immuneACCESS table keeps in-frame sequences only and misses some clones. Where compared with another copy, unresolved V genes explain less than half of these, and the others have no known cause. The DNA was the basis for D and trimming; V, J and clone size are from that table. The sample data list about 100,000 clones, and 65% to 90% of these were observed just once. Over 1.5% of the sample lies in the top ten.

V is pruned by 3 bases and J by 4 bases, leaving 12 bases of the junction without a gene match. CDR1 and CDR2, looked up from the germline V gene (reference sequence), are LNHNV and YYDKDF. The CDR3 runs 17 residues from the cysteine to the phenylalanine. Only the CDR3 part of the read is kept: 51 bases, read in frame from the first base. Summary of the overall study and its limitations: How much clinical and demographic metadata was included differed by source and by participant, and the metadata was provided uncurated.

A remark on this clone: It lacks a known antigen. Per-nucleotide qualities are absent, and no much larger clonotype sits a single base away.

Sequencing was carried out using peripheral blood. This clonotype was obtained from a man at least 80 years old with acute or convalescent COVID-19. The sequence is built from TRBV15 and TRBJ1-1; TRBD1 agrees with 9 junctional bases. The DNA reads as follows: TGTGCCACCAGCAGGCAAACAGGGGGCATTCTAGGCACTGAAGCTTTCTTT. This encodes CATSRQTGGILGTEAFF.